The TCR beta chain under discussion was sequenced for a study of breast tumors, draining lymph nodes, adjacent tissues. Whole-study findings and limits: Most tumor T cells seemingly derive from lymph node, then expand in tumor. Tumors had less TCR diversity than lymph nodes, more than nontumor tissue. Tumor T cell lymph node origin was a supported hypothesis, not proven. Luminal-like breast cancer showed significantly higher tumor–nontumor repertoire similarity than basal-like.

This clonotype was counted once. Antigen: not known. Using its own MiXCR run on the multiplex PCR reads, TCRdb lists one record per CDR3 protein. Of around 190,000 distinct CDR3 sequences listed, 30% to 35% are singletons. Deletions cut 0 bases from V and 11 bases from J, with 6 bases between. From germline, CDR1 is SGHVS and CDR2 FNYEAQ. The CDR3 length is 11 residues. The lymph nodes were axillary draining lymph nodes from breast cancer patients. The rearrangement uses TRBV7-6 and TRBJ2-3; D is ambiguous. The TCR was taken from a female donor with breast cancer. Some clones in this sample may be carry-over from other donors' samples. Sequencing was done on a sample of axillary lymph node tissue. The CDR3: CASSLAPEQYF. CDR3 coding DNA: TGTGCCAGCAGCTTAGCCCCTGAGCAGTATTTT.